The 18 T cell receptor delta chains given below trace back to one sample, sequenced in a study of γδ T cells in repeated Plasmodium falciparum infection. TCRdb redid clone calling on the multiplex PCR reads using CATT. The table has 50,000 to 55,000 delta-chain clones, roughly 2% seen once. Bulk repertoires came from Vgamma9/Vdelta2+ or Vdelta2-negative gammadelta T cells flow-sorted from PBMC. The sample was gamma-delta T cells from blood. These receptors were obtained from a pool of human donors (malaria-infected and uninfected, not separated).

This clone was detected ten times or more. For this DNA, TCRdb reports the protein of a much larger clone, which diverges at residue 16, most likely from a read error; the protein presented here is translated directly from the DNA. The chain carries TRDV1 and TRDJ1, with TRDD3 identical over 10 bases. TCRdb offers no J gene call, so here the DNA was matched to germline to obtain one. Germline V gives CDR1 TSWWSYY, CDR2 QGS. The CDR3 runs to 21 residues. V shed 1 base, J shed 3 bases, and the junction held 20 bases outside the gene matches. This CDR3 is CALGEPRFLRRWGIPADKLIF. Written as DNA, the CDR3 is TGTGCTCTTGGGGAACCCCGTTTCCTACGTAGGTGGGGGATACCAGCCGATAAACTCATCTTT.

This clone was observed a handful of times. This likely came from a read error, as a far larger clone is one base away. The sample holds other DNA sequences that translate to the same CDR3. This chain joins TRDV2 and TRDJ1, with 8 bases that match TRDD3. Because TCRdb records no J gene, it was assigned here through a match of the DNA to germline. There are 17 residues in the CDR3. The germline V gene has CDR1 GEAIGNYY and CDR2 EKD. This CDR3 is CACDTVGGSGVTDKLIF. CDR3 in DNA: TGTGCCTGTGACACCGTTGGGGGATCCGGGGTCACCGACAAACTCATCTTT.

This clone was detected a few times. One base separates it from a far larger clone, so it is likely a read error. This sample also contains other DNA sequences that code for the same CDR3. The CDR3 region is CACDTLLSGKVLGDSPYTDKLIF. The DNA of the CDR3 is TGCGCCTGTGACACCTTGCTGAGTGGGAAAGTACTGGGGGATTCCCCGTACACCGATAAACTCATCTTT. The J gene is TRDJ1, the V gene TRDV2, with 10 bases that match TRDD3. The J gene, left out of TCRdb, was set here by checking the DNA against germline. The CDR3 extends over 23 amino acids. Germline CDR1 reads GEAIGNYY; CDR2 reads EKD.

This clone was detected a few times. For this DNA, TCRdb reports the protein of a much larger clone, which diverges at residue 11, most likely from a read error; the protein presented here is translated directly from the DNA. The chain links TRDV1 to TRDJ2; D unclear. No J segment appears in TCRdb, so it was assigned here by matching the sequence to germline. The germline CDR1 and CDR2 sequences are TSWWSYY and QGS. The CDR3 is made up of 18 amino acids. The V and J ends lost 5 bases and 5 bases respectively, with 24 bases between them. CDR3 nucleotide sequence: TGTGCTCTTGGGAATCTAAATCCCATTACACCTGGAACAGCACAACTCTTCTTT. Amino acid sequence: CALGNLNPITPGTAQLFF.

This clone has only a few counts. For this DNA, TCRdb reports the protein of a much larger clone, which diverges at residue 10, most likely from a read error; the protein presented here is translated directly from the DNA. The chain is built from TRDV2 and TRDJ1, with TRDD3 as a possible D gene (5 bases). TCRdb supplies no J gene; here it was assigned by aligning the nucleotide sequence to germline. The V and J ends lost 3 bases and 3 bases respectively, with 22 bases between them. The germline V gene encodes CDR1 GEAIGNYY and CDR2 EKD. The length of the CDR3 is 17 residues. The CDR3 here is CACDYVLRARDPDKLIF. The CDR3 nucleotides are TGTGCCTGTGACTACGTACTGCGCGCTAGGGATCCCGATAAACTCATCTTT.

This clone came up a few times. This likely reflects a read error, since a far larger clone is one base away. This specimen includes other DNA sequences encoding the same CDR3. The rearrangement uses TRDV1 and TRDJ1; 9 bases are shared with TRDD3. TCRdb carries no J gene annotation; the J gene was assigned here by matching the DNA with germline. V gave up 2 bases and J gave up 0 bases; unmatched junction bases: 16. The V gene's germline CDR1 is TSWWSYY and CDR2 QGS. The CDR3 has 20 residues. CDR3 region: CALGETRPYWGNPHTDKLIF. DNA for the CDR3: TGTGCTCTTGGGGAAACCCGACCGTACTGGGGGAACCCACACACCGATAAACTCATCTTT.

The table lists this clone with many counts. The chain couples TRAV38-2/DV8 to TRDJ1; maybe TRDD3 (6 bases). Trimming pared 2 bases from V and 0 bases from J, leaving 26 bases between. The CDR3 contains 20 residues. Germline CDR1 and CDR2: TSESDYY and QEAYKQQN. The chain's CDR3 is CAYRSYGGRLGFGYTDKLIF. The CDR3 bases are TGTGCTTATAGGAGTTATGGTGGACGGCTGGGGTTCGGCTACACCGATAAACTCATCTTT.

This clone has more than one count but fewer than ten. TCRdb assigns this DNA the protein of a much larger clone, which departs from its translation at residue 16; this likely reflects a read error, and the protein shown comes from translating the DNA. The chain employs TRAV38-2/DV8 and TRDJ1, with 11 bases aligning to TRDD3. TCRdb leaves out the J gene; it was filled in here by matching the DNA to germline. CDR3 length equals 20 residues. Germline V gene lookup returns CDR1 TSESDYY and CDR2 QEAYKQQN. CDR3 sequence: CAYIVLTDGGYGPYTNKLIF. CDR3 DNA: TGTGCTTATATAGTCCTGACTGATGGGGGATACGGGCCGTACACCAATAAACTCATCTTT.

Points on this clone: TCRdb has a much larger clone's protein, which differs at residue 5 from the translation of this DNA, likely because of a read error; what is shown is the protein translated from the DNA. CDR3 DNA sequence: TGTGCCTGTGACTCCGTTGGGGTGCCTATCGATAAACTCATCTTT. It specifies CACDSVGVPIDKLIF. The rearrangement joins TRDV2 to TRDJ1, with D perhaps TRDD3 (5 bases). The CDR3 spans 15 residues. In germline, CDR1 is GEAIGNYY, CDR2 EKD. V lost 3 bases and J 4 bases, leaving 17 bases between the germline ends.

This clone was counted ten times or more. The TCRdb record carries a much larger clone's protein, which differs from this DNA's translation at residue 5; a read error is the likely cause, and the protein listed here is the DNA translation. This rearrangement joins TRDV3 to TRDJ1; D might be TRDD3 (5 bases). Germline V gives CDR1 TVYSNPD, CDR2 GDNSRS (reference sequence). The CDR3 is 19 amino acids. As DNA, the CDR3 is TGTGCGTTCCACTCCTCTCCACCGAACGTACGGGATCGTTTGGGTAAACTCATCTTT. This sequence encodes CAFHSSPPNVRDRLGKLIF.

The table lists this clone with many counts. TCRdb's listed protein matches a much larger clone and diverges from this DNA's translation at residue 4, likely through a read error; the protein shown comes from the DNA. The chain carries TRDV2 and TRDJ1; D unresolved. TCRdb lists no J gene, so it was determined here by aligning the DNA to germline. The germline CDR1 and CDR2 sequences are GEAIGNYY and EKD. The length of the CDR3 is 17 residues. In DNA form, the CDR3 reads TGTGCCTGTGGCACCGTGGGACAGCCAGACCACACCGATAAACTCATCTTT. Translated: CACGTVGQPDHTDKLIF.

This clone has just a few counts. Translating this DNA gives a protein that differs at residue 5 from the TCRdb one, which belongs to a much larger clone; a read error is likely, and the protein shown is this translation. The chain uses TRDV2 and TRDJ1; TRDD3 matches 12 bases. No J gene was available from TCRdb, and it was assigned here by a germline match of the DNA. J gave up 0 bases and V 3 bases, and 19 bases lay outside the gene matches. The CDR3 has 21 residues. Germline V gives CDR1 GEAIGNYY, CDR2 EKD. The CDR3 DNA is TGTGCCTGTGACCCTCTTTTACTGGGGGATACTGACCTCGACAACACCGATAAACTCATCTTT. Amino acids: CACDPLLLGDTDLDNTDKLIF.

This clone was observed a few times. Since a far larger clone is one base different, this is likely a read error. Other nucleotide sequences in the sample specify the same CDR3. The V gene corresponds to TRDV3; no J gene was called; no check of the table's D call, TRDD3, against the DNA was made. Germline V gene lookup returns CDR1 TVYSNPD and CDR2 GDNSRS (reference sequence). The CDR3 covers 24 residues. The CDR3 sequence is CAFSYPSYLGDVLGDTLYTDKLIF. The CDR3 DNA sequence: TGTGCCTTTAGCTACCCTTCCTACTTAGGGGATGTACTGGGGGATACGCTGTACACCGATAAACTCATATTT.

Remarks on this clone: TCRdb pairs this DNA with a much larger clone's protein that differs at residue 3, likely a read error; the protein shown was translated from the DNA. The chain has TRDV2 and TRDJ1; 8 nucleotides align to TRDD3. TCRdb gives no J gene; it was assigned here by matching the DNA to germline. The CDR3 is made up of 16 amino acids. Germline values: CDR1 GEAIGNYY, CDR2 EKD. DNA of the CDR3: TGTGCCCGTGACTCCTTGGGGGATGGGTACACCGATAAACTCATCTTT. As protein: CARDSLGDGYTDKLIF.

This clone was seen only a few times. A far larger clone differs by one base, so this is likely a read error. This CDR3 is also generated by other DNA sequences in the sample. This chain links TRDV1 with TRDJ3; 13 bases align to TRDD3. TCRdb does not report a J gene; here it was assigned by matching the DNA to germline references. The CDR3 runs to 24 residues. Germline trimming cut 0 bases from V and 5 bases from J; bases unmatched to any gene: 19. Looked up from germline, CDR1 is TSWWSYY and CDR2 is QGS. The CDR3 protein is CALGELGLRVYWGIRPGDTRQMFF. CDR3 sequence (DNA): TGTGCTCTTGGGGAACTGGGCCTACGGGTCTACTGGGGGATACGCCCCGGGGACACCCGACAGATGTTTTTC.

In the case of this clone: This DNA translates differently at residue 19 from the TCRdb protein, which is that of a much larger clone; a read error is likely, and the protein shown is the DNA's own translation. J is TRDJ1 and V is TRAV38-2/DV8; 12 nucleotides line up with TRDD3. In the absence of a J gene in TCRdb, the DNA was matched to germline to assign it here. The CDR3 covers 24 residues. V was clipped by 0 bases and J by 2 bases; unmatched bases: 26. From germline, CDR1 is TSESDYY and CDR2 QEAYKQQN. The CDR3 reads CAYRSARRWDPLLGDTWSTDKLIF. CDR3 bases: TGTGCTTATAGGAGCGCGAGACGTTGGGACCCTTTACTGGGGGATACTTGGTCGACCGATAAACTCATCTTT.

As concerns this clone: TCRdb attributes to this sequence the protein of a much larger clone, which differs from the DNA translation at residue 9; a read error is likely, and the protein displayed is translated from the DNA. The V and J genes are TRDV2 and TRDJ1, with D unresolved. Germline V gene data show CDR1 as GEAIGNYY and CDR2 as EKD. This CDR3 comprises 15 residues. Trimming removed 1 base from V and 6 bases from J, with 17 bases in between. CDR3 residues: CACDTRGPLGHKLIF. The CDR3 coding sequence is TGTGCCTGTGACACTCGGGGTCCCCTAGGGCATAAACTCATCTTT.

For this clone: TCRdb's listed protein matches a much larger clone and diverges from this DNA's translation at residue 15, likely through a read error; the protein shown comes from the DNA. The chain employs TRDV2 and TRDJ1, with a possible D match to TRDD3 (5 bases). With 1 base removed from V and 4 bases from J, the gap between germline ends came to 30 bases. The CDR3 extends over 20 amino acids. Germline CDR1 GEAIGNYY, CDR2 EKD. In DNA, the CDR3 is TGTGCCTGTGACACAGTCGCTCCAATCCGCGATACAAGGCGCGTCGATAAACTCATCTTT. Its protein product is CACDTVAPIRDTRRVDKLIF.